Only a few counts were recorded for the clone carrying this T cell receptor beta chain. The CDR3 totals 15 residues. The trim removed 4 bases at V and 8 bases at J, leaving 9 bases unmatched. CDR1 SGHAT and CDR2 FQNNGV come from the germline V gene. TCRdb reprocessed the RT-PCR reads via MiXCR and lists one record per CDR3 protein. The sample comprises more than 600,000 distinct CDR3 sequences, approximately 14% of which are singletons, and roughly 3.6% rests with the top ten. Sequenced: memory CD4+ T cells from blood. The sequence was collected from a female donor in good health, serving as a healthy control. The V call is TRBV11-2, the J call TRBJ2-2; 8 bases line up with TRBD1. The CDR3 DNA follows: TGTGCCAGCAGCTACCCAATGAGGACAGGGGGGGAGCTGTTTTTT. This sequence encodes CASSYPMRTGGELFF.